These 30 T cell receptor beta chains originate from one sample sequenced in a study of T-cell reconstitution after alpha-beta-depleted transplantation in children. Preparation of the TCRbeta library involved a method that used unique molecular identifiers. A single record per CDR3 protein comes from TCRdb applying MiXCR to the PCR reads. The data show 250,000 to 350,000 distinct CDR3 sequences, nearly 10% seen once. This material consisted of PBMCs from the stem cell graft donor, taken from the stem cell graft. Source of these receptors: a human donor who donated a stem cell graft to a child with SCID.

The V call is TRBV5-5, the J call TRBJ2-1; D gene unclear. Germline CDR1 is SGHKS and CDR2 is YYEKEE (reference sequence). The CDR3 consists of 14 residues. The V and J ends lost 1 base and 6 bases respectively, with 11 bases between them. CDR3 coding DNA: TGTGCCAGCAGCTTGCAGGCGATAACCAATGAGCAGTTCTTC. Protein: CASSLQAITNEQFF.

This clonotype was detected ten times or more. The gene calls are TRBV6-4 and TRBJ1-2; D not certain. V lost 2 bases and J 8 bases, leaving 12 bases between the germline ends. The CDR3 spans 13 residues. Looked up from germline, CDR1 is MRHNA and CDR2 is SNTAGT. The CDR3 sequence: CASSDGPLGGYTF. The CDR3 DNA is TGTGCCAGCAGTGACGGCCCCTTAGGAGGCTACACCTTC.

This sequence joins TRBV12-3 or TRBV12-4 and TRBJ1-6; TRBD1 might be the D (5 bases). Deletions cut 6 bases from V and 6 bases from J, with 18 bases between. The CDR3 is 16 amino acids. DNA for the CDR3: TGTGCCAGCAGCCTCACCGCAGGGTCGGGTAATTCACCCCTCCACTTT. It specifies CASSLTAGSGNSPLHF.

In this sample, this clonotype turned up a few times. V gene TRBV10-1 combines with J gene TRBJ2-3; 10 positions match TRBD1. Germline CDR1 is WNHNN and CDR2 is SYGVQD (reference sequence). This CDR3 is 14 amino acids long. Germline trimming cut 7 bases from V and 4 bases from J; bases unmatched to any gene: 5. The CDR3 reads CASTRDRGADTQYF. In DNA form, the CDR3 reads TGCGCCAGCACCCGGGACAGGGGCGCAGATACGCAGTATTTT.

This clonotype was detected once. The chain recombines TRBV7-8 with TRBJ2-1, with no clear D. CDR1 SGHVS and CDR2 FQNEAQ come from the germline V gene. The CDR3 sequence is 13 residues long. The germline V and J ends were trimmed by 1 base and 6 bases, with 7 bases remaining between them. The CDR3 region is CASSLDWGNEQFF. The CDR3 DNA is TGTGCCAGCAGCTTAGATTGGGGCAATGAGCAGTTCTTC.

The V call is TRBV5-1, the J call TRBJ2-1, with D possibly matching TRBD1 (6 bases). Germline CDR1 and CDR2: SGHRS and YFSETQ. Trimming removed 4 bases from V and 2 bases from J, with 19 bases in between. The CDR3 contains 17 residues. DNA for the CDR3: TGCGCCAGCAGCCCTAACCCTGGGACAAGAACCTACAATGAGCAGTTCTTC. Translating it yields CASSPNPGTRTYNEQFF. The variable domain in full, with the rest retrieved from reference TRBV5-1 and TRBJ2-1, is KAGVTQTPRYLIKTRGQQVTLSCSPISGHRSVSWYQQTPGQGLQFLFEYFSETQRNKGNFPGRFSGRQFSNSRSEMNVSTLELGDSALYLCASSPNPGTRTYNEQFFGPGTRLTVL.

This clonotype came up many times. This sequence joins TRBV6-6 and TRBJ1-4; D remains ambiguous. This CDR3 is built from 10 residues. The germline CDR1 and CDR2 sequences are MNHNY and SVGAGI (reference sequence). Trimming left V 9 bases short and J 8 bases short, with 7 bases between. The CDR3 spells CASSREKLFF. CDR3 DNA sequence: TGTGCCAGTTCGCGGGAAAAACTGTTTTTT.

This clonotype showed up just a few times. The CDR3: CASSLAPGGLDGNTIYF. The CDR3 DNA follows: TGTGCCAGCAGCTTAGCCCCTGGGGGGCTGGACGGAAACACCATATATTTT. The chain is built from TRBV7-9 and TRBJ1-3; D is possibly TRBD1 (6 bases). The CDR3 loop spans 17 amino acids. The germline CDR1 and CDR2 sequences are SEHNR and FQNEAQ (reference sequence). V was pared by 0 bases and J by 4 bases, with 16 bases between. Complete variable domain (other parts from reference TRBV7-9 and TRBJ1-3): DTGVSQNPRHKITKRGQNVTFRCDPISEHNRLYWYRQTLGQGPEFLTYFQNEAQLEKSRLLSDRFSAERPKGSFSTLEIQRTEQGDSAMYLCASSLAPGGLDGNTIYFGEGSWLTVV.

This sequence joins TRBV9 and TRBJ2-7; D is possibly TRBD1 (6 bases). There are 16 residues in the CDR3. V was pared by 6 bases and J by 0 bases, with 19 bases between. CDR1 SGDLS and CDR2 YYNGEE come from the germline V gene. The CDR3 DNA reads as TGTGCCAGCACCCCAGACGACCGGGACAACTCCTACGAGCAGTACTTC. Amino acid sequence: CASTPDDRDNSYEQYF.

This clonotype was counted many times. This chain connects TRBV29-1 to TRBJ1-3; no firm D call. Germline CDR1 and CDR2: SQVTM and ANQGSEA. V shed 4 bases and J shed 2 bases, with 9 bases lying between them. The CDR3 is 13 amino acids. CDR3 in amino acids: CSVGGKTGNTIYF. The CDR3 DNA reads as TGCAGCGTTGGAGGCAAGACTGGAAACACCATATATTTT. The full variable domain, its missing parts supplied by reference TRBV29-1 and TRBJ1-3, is SAVISQKPSRDICQRGTSLTIQCQVDSQVTMMFWYRQQPGQSLTLIATANQGSEATYESGFVIDKFPISRPNLTFSTLTVSNMSPEDSSIYLCSVGGKTGNTIYFGEGSWLTVV.

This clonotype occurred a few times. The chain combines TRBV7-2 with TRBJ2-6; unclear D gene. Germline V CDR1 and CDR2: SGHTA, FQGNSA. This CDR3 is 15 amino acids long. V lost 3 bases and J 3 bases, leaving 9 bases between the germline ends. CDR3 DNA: TGTGCCAGCAGCTTCATGGGTGGTGGGGCCAACGTCCTGACTTTC. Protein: CASSFMGGGANVLTF.

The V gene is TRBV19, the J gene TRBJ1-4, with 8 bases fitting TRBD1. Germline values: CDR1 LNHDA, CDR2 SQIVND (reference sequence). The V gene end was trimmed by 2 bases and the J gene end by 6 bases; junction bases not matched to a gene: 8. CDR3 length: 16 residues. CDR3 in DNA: TGTGCCAGTAGTATAACCCCGGACAGGGTGGATGAAAAACTGTTTTTT. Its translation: CASSITPDRVDEKLFF.

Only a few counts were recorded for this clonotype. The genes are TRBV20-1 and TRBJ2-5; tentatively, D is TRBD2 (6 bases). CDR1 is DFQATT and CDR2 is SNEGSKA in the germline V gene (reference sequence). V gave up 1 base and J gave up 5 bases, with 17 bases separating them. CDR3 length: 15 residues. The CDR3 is CSARARRLVWETQYF. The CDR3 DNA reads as TGCAGTGCTAGAGCCCGCCGACTAGTTTGGGAGACCCAGTACTTC.

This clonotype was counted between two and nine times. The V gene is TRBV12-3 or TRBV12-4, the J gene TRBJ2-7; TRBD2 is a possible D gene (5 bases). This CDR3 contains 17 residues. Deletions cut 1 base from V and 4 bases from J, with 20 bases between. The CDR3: CASSLGGSGTPFYEQYF. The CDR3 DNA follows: TGTGCCAGCAGTTTAGGGGGTTCGGGAACACCATTTTACGAGCAGTACTTC.

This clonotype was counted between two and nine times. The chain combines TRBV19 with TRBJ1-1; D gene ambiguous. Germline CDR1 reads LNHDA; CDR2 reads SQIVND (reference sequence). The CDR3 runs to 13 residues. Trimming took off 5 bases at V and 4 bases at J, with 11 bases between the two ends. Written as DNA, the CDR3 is TGTGCCAGTAGTGCCGGACTGTTCACTGAAGCTTTCTTT. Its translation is CASSAGLFTEAFF. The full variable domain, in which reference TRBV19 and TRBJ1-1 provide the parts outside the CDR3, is DGGITQSPKYLFRKEGQNVTLSCEQNLNHDAMYWYRQDPGQGLRLIYYSQIVNDFQKGDIAEGYSVSREKKESFPLTVTSAQKNPTAFYLCASSAGLFTEAFFGQGTRLTVV.

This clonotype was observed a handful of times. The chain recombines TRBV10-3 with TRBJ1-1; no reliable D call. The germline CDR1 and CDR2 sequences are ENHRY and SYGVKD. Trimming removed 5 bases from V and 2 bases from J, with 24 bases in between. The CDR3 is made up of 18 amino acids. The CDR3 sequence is CAISRTGEDRIDNTEAFF. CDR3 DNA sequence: TGTGCCATCAGTCGGACTGGGGAAGACCGGATAGATAACACTGAAGCTTTCTTT.

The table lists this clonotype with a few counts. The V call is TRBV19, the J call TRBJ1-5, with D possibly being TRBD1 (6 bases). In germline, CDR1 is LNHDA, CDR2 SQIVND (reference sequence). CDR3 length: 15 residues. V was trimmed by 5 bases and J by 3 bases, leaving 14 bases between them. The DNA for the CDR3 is TGTGCCAGTAGTGGCGGCGGGGGCGACAATCAGCCCCAGCATTTT. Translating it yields CASSGGGGDNQPQHF.

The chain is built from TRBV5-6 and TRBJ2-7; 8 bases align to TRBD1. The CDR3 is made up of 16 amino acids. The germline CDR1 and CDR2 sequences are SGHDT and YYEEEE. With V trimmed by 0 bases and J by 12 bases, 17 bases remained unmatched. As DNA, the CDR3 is TGTGCCAGCAGCTTGGGACAGGGGATACGCCCCCAAAGCGGGTACTTC. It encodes CASSLGQGIRPQSGYF. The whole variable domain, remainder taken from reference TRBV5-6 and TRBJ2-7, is DAGVTQSPTHLIKTRGQQVTLRCSPKSGHDTVSWYQQALGQGPQFIFQYYEEEERQRGNFPDRFSGHQFPNYSSELNVNALLLGDSALYLCASSLGQGIRPQSGYFGPGTRLTVT.

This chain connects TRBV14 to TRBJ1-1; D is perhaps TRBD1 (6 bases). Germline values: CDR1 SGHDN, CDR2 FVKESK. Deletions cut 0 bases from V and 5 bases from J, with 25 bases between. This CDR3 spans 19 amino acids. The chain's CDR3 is CASSQEGLTGRARWTEAFF. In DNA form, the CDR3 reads TGTGCCAGCAGCCAAGAAGGGTTAACAGGGAGGGCGCGGTGGACTGAAGCTTTCTTT.

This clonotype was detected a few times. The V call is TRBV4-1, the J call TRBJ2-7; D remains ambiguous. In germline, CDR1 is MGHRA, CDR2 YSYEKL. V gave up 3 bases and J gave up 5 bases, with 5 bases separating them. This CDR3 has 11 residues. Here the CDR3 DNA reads TGCGCCAGCAGCCAGGAAGACGAGCAGTACTTC. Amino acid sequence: CASSQEDEQYF.

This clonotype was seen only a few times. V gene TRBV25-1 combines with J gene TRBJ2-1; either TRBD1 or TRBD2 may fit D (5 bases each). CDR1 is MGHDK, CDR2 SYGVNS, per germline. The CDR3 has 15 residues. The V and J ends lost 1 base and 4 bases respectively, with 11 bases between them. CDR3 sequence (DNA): TGTGCCAGCAGTGAATTGGGGACGGAGTACAATGAGCAGTTCTTC. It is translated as CASSELGTEYNEQFF.

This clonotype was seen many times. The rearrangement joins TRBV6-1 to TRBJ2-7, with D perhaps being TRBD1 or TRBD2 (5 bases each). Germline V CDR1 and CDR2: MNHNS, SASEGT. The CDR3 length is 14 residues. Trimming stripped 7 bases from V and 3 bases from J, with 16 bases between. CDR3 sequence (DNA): TGTGCCAGCAATATGTTCGGGGCCGACTACGAGCAGTACTTC. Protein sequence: CASNMFGADYEQYF.

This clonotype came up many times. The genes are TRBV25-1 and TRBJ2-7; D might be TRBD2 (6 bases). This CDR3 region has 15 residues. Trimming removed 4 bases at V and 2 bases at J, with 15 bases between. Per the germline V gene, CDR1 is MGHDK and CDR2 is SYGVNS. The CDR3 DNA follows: TGTGCCAGCAGTGGGAACCGGGACTTAACCTACGAGCAGTACTTC. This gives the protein CASSGNRDLTYEQYF.

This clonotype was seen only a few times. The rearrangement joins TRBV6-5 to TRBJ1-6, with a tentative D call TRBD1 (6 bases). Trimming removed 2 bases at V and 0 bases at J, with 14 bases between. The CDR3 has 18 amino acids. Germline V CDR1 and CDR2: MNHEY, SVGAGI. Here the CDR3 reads CASSYGLGASSYNSPLHF. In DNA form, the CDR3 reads TGTGCCAGCAGTTACGGTCTGGGGGCGAGCTCCTATAATTCACCCCTCCACTTT.

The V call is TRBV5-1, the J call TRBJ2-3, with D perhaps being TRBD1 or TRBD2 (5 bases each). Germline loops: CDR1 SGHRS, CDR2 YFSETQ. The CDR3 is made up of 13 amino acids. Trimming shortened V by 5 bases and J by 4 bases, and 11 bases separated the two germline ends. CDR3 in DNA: TGCGCCAGCAGTGGGACGCCTCCAGATACGCAGTATTTT. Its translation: CASSGTPPDTQYF. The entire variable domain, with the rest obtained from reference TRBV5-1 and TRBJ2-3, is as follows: KAGVTQTPRYLIKTRGQQVTLSCSPISGHRSVSWYQQTPGQGLQFLFEYFSETQRNKGNFPGRFSGRQFSNSRSEMNVSTLELGDSALYLCASSGTPPDTQYFGPGTRLTVL.

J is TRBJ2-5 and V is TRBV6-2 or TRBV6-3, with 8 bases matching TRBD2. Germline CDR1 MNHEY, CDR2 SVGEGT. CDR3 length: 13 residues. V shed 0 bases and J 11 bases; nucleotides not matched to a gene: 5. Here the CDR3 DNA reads TGTGCCAGCAGTTACTCGAAAGCGGGGGAACAGTACTTC. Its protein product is CASSYSKAGEQYF.

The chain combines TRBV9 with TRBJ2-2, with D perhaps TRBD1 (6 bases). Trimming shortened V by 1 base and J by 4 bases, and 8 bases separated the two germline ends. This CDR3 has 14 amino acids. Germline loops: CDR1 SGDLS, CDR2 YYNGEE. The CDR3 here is CASSVNRATGELFF. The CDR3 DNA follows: TGTGCCAGCAGCGTAAACAGGGCCACCGGGGAGCTGTTTTTT.

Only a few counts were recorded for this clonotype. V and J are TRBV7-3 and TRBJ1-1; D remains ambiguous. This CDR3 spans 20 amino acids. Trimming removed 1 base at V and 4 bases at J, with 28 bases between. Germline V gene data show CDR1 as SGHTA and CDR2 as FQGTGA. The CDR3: CASSLRPPFSNPTWSTEAFF. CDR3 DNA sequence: TGTGCCAGCAGCTTAAGGCCCCCTTTTTCTAACCCGACTTGGAGCACTGAAGCTTTCTTT.

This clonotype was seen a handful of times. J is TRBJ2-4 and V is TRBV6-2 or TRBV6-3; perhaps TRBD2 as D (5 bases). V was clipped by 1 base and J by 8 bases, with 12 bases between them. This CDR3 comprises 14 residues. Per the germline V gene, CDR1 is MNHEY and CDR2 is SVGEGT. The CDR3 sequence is CASSYYTDYHIQYF. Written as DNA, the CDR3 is TGTGCCAGCAGTTACTATACTGACTATCACATTCAGTACTTC.

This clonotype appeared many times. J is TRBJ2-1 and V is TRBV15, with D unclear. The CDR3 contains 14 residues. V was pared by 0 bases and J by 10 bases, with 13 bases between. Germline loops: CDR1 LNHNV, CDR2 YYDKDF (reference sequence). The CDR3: CATSRDLTSWEQFF. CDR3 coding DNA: TGTGCCACCAGCAGAGATCTGACGTCTTGGGAGCAGTTCTTC.